Listed below are T cell receptor beta chains from one sample, sequenced in a study of cytomegalovirus exposure and HLA in healthy donors. Some clones are missing from TCRdb's copy, which holds only in-frame ones; the method was immunoSEQ multiplex PCR. The table lists under 85,000 clones, about 78% of them singletons. The sample was PBMCs. The receptors were sampled from a man aged 40-49 years in good health and CMV-seronegative. Both conserved end residues are part of each CDR3. The D gene is left open where the match is weak. Size tells how often a clone was seen (once, few, many) or the class of an expanded clone, and some rows leave it out.

>NA|TRBV19|TRBJ1-2|NA
CASSNPGSTFYGYTF
TGTGCCAGTAGTAATCCAGGTTCGACCTTTTATGGCTACACCTTC
>NA|TRBV10-2|TRBJ1-4|TRBD1
CASSPSGGPNEKLFF
TGCGCCAGCAGTCCCTCAGGGGGCCCCAATGAAAAACTGTTTTTT
>few|TRBV18|TRBJ1-3|NA
CASSPKEFQNTIYF
TGTGCCAGCTCACCAAAGGAGTTTCAAAACACCATATATTTT
>NA|TRBV25-1|TRBJ1-2|NA
CASSENGGFTGYTF
TGTGCCAGCAGTGAAAACGGAGGCTTTACGGGCTACACCTTC
>NA|TRBV12-5|TRBJ1-5|TRBD1
CASEKTGGNQPQHF
TGTGCTAGTGAGAAGACAGGGGGGAATCAGCCCCAGCATTTT
>NA|TRBV27|TRBJ2-3|NA
CASSLLGMRQITDTQYF
TGTGCCAGCAGTTTACTCGGCATGAGGCAAATTACAGATACGCAGTATTTT
>few|TRBV29-1|TRBJ2-1|TRBD2
CSVGSSSGHNEQFF
TGCAGCGTGGGGAGTAGTAGCGGGCACAATGAGCAGTTCTTC
>NA|TRBV5-5|TRBJ1-2|TRBD1
CASSKSRDRAYGYTF
TGTGCCAGCAGCAAATCCCGGGACAGGGCGTATGGCTACACCTTC
>NA|TRBV6-1|TRBJ2-2|NA
CASINRGNGELFF
TGTGCCAGCATCAATCGGGGGAACGGGGAGCTGTTTTTT
>NA|TRBV2|TRBJ2-5|NA
CASSQGPETQYF
TGTGCCAGCAGCCAGGGTCCCGAGACCCAGTACTTC
>NA|TRBV5-4|TRBJ1-2|TRBD1
CASSSYRGSGYTF
TGTGCCAGCAGCTCCTACAGGGGGAGTGGCTACACCTTC
>NA|TRBV7-9|TRBJ1-3|TRBD1
CASSPRGSYSGNTIYF
TGTGCCAGCAGCCCCAGGGGGTCCTACTCTGGAAACACCATATATTTT
>once|TRBV15|TRBJ1-3|NA
CATSRGQEYSGNTIYF
TGTGCCACCAGCAGGGGGCAGGAGTACTCTGGAAACACCATATATTTT
>NA|TRBV6-1|TRBJ1-6|NA
CASSEEPGSSSPLHF
TGTGCCAGCAGTGAAGAACCAGGGTCATCTTCACCCCTCCACTTT
>NA|TRBV18|TRBJ1-1|NA
CASSPPVVSSQADEEAFF
TGTGCCAGCTCACCACCGGTGGTATCATCACAGGCCGATGAGGAAGCTTTCTTT
>NA|TRBV7-9|TRBJ1-3|NA
CASSLQAGPNTIYF
TGTGCCAGCAGCTTACAAGCAGGTCCAAACACCATATATTTT
>once|TRBV12-5|TRBJ2-1|TRBD2
CASVFGGTSGESSYNEQFF
TGTGCTAGTGTTTTTGGGGGGACTAGCGGCGAGAGCTCCTACAATGAGCAGTTCTTC
>NA|TRBV6-5|TRBJ2-5|NA
CASSYFGQREETQYF
TGTGCCAGCAGTTACTTCGGACAGAGGGAAGAGACCCAGTACTTC